What follows are 29 T cell receptor beta chains derived from one specimen sequenced in a study of tumour-infiltrating T cells in Burkitt lymphoma. The repertoire was sequenced with immunoSEQ multiplex PCR; TCRdb's copy has only in-frame clones and lacks some. The data hold around 46,000 clones, with less than 35% observed a single time. The specimen sequenced was tumor tissue. The source of these receptors is a human donor with Burkitt lymphoma.

This clone occurred a few times. The gene calls are TRBV2 and TRBJ2-5, with D possibly called TRBD1 or TRBD2 (5 bases each). Germline CDR1 and CDR2: SNHLY and FYNNEI. The CDR3 loop spans 15 amino acids. Trimming took 3 bases from V and 5 from J, leaving 16 bases between them. CDR3 bases: TGTGCCAGCAGTGACCTAGGGACCCAAGTGGAGACCCAGTACTTC. It encodes CASSDLGTQVETQYF.

The chain joins TRBV6-1 to TRBJ1-5; 7 bases agree with TRBD1. Germline-derived CDR1 and CDR2 are MNHNS and SASEGT. Unmatched junction bases numbered 14, after V lost 4 bases and J lost 5 bases. This CDR3 has 17 residues. This CDR3 reads CASSGARTGGRYQPQHF. CDR3 bases: TGTGCCAGCAGTGGCGCCCGGACAGGTGGAAGGTATCAGCCCCAGCATTTT.

This clone was seen a single time. This rearrangement joins TRBV29-1 to TRBJ2-5, with D perhaps matching TRBD1 or TRBD2 (5 bases each). V lost 7 bases and J 5 bases, leaving 17 bases between the germline ends. Germline assignment: CDR1 SQVTM and CDR2 ANQGSEA. The CDR3 totals 13 residues. This CDR3 is CSAARGQWETQYF. CDR3 nucleotides: TGCAGCGCCGCCCGGGGCCAGTGGGAGACCCAGTACTTC.

This clone was seen a few times. The CDR3 spells CASSYGSAPTNQPQHF. The CDR3 nucleotides are TGTGCCAGCAGTTACGGGTCGGCTCCTACCAATCAGCCCCAGCATTTT. The rearrangement joins TRBV6-6 to TRBJ1-5; D gene uncertain. CDR3 size: 16 residues. Trimming removed 2 bases at V and 3 bases at J, with 14 bases between. CDR1 is MNHNY, CDR2 SVGAGI, per germline (reference sequence).

The V and J genes are TRBV7-2 and TRBJ2-7, with 7 bases identical to TRBD2. The ends lost 0 bases at V and 3 bases at J; junction bases unmatched: 5. The CDR3 spans 15 residues. Germline V gene lookup returns CDR1 SGHTA and CDR2 FQGNSA. The CDR3 loop is CASSLAPGLHYEQYF. The DNA of the CDR3 is TGTGCCAGCAGCTTAGCGCCGGGACTACACTACGAGCAGTACTTC.

The genes are TRBV4-2 and TRBJ1-2; no clear D gene. Germline CDR1 reads LGHNA; CDR2 reads YNFKEQ. The V and J ends lost 0 bases and 8 bases respectively, with 13 bases between them. The CDR3 is 14 amino acids. CDR3 nucleotides: TGTGCCAGCAGCCAAGATGGAATCGGGGTCGGCTACACCTTC. Translation gives CASSQDGIGVGYTF.

A few counts support this clone. The chain couples TRBV4-1 to TRBJ2-7, with 7 bases aligning to TRBD1. With 1 base clipped from V and 0 bases from J, the junction kept 3 bases outside the gene matches. The germline gives CDR1 MGHRA, CDR2 YSYEKL. This CDR3 is 15 amino acids long. This chain's CDR3 is CASSQAGTDSYEQYF. The CDR3 DNA reads TGCGCCAGCAGCCAAGCCGGGACAGACTCCTACGAGCAGTACTTC.

The V gene is TRBV4-2, the J gene TRBJ2-5, with TRBD2 matching 7 bases. The CDR3 covers 16 residues. The junction had 8 bases not matched to a gene; V was cut back by 2 bases and J by 2 bases. From germline, CDR1 is LGHNA and CDR2 YNFKEQ. In DNA form, the CDR3 reads TGTGCCAGCAGCCAAAACGGGGGGAGGGGACAAGAGACCCAGTACTTC. Translated: CASSQNGGRGQETQYF.

This clone was counted a few times. The V gene is TRBV7-2, the J gene TRBJ2-7, with D possibly being TRBD1 (6 bases). Trimming removed 5 bases from V and 9 bases from J, with 17 bases in between. Germline V gene data show CDR1 as SGHTA and CDR2 as FQGNSA. This CDR3 comprises 13 residues. The CDR3 DNA sequence: TGTGCCAGCAGCCCCTACCAGGGGTTAGCGCAGTACTTC. Translation: CASSPYQGLAQYF.

The genes are TRBV5-1 and TRBJ2-1, with D perhaps matching TRBD1 (6 bases). This CDR3 has 14 amino acids. Trimming took 0 bases from V and 3 from J, leaving 7 bases between them. Germline-derived CDR1 and CDR2 are SGHRS and YFSETQ. For the CDR3, the DNA is TGCGCCAGCAGCTTGGGGGGGCTCTACAATGAGCAGTTCTTC. Its protein is CASSLGGLYNEQFF.

The chain links TRBV18 to TRBJ2-3; D is unresolved. V lost 6 bases and J lost 5, with 9 bases in between. This CDR3 spans 12 amino acids. Germline V gene data show CDR1 as KGHSH and CDR2 as LQKENI. Here the CDR3 reads CASSQIGDTQYF. The CDR3 DNA reads TGTGCCAGCTCCCAGATTGGAGATACGCAGTATTTT.

V and J are TRBV7-9 and TRBJ2-3; 8 bases are a match to TRBD2. The CDR3 is 15 residues long. The trim removed 1 base at V and 2 bases at J, leaving 2 bases unmatched. Germline V gives CDR1 SEHNR, CDR2 FQNEAQ (reference sequence). The CDR3 sequence: CASSLGGGNTDTQYF. The CDR3 DNA is TGTGCCAGCAGCTTAGGCGGGGGGAACACAGATACGCAGTATTTT.

The gene calls are TRBV11-2 and TRBJ2-2; TRBD2 aligns across 8 bases. The CDR3 consists of 15 residues. The J segment lost 7 bases and the V segment lost 5 bases, leaving 9 bases of the junction unmatched. Germline lookup yields CDR1 SGHAT and CDR2 FQNNGV. For the CDR3, the DNA is TGTGCCAGCAGCGCCTACGGGGGGGCCGGCGGGGAGCTGTTTTTT. It encodes CASSAYGGAGGELFF.

This clone showed up just a few times. The chain uses TRBV7-9 and TRBJ2-3, with a weak D call TRBD2 (6 bases). The CDR3 length is 14 residues. CDR1 is SEHNR, CDR2 FQNEAQ, per germline (reference sequence). V was trimmed by 1 base and J by 6 bases, leaving 11 bases between them. CDR3 in amino acids: CASSLGLGADTQYF. In nucleotides, the CDR3 is TGTGCCAGCAGCTTAGGACTAGGGGCGGATACGCAGTATTTT.

This chain links TRBV5-6 with TRBJ2-7, with D possibly TRBD2 on 5 matching bases. This CDR3 comprises 14 residues. The germline V gene has CDR1 SGHDT and CDR2 YYEEEE. The ends were cut back, 4 bases at V and 7 bases at J, with 18 bases in the middle. As DNA, the CDR3 is TGTGCCAGCAGCCCCGGAGGAGGCCGGATTGAGCAGTACTTC. It specifies CASSPGGGRIEQYF.

The chain employs TRBV6-5 and TRBJ1-2, with D possibly being TRBD1 (6 bases). V lost 6 bases and J lost 4, with 12 bases in between. Germline CDR1 is MNHEY and CDR2 is SVGAGI. The CDR3 length is 13 residues. CDR3 sequence reads: CASSPGGLYGYTF. Written as DNA, the CDR3 is TGTGCCAGCAGCCCTGGGGGCCTCTATGGCTACACCTTC.

This chain uses TRBV10-3 with TRBJ2-3, with a possible D match to TRBD2 (5 bases). Germline V gives CDR1 ENHRY, CDR2 SYGVKD. V was clipped by 2 bases and J by 1 base, with 10 bases between them. The CDR3 is 15 residues long. This chain's CDR3 is CAISEGGLRTDTQYF. The CDR3 nucleotides are TGTGCCATCAGTGAGGGAGGACTTCGCACAGATACGCAGTATTTT.

The chain couples TRBV9 to TRBJ2-3; TRBD1 matches at 7 bases. CDR1 is SGDLS and CDR2 is YYNGEE in the germline V gene. The CDR3 consists of 15 residues. Losses at the gene ends were 3 bases for V and 3 bases for J; bases not matched to a gene: 7. The CDR3 bases are TGTGCCAGCAGCGCCCCCCAGGGGGTGACAGATACGCAGTATTTT. Protein: CASSAPQGVTDTQYF.

This chain connects TRBV27 to TRBJ2-4; TRBD1 might be the D (5 bases). CDR1 MNHEY and CDR2 SMNVEV come from the germline V gene (reference sequence). This CDR3 contains 14 residues. V gave up 2 bases and J gave up 5 bases, with 10 bases separating them. For the CDR3, the DNA is TGTGCCAGCAGTTTAAAAGGGGTCCAAAACATTCAGTACTTC. This gives the protein CASSLKGVQNIQYF.

This clone occurred a few times. The same CDR3 is also encoded by other DNA sequences in this sample. CDR3 in DNA: TGTGCCAGCAGTCCGGACGGCAACTATGGCTACACCTTC. Translation gives CASSPDGNYGYTF. This chain uses TRBV28 with TRBJ1-2; no reliable D call. The length of the CDR3 is 13 residues. Germline CDR1 is MDHEN and CDR2 is SYDVKM. The ends were cut back, 5 bases at V and 2 bases at J, with 9 bases in the middle.

This clone turned up a few times. The chain combines TRBV19 with TRBJ2-1; possibly TRBD1 for D (6 bases). The CDR3 has 12 amino acids. CDR1 LNHDA and CDR2 SQIVND come from the germline V gene (reference sequence). Between the trimmed V and J ends, which lost 6 bases and 3 bases, there was a span of 6 bases. In nucleotides, the CDR3 is TGTGCCAGTAGGACAGGCTACAATGAGCAGTTCTTC. It is translated as CASRTGYNEQFF.

This clone was counted between two and nine times. The DNA for the CDR3 is TGTGCCAGCTCACCATCAGTAGATGGCTACACCTTC. This translates into CASSPSVDGYTF. The chain joins TRBV18 to TRBJ1-2; D not resolved. Germline-derived CDR1 and CDR2 are KGHSH and LQKENI. V lost 2 bases and J 6 bases, leaving 7 bases between the germline ends. The CDR3 is 12 residues long.

The chain has TRBV19 and TRBJ1-2, with a weak D call TRBD1 (6 bases). V gave up 3 bases and J gave up 11 bases, with 25 bases separating them. Germline-derived CDR1 and CDR2 are LNHDA and SQIVND (reference sequence). The CDR3 loop spans 16 amino acids. The chain's CDR3 is CASSIPTTGPTWGYTF. The CDR3 DNA follows: TGTGCCAGTAGTATTCCGACCACAGGGCCAACCTGGGGATACACCTTC.

Only a few counts were recorded for this clone. The CDR3: CASSPRQGARETQYF. The CDR3 bases are TGCGCCAGCAGCCCCCGACAGGGGGCGAGGGAGACCCAGTACTTC. The chain recombines TRBV5-1 with TRBJ2-5; 10 positions agree with TRBD1. CDR3 length equals 15 residues. The germline V gene encodes CDR1 SGHRS and CDR2 YFSETQ. The V and J ends lost 4 bases and 5 bases, in that order; junction bases with no gene match: 8.

For the CDR3, the DNA is TGTGCCAGCAGTTATGGTTTTAACACTGAAGCTTTCTTT. It yields the protein CASSYGFNTEAFF. The V and J genes are TRBV27 and TRBJ1-1; D is unclear. Trimming pared 4 bases from V and 2 bases from J, leaving 8 bases between. From germline, CDR1 is MNHEY and CDR2 SMNVEV (reference sequence). This CDR3 is built from 13 residues.

The V and J genes are TRBV5-6 and TRBJ2-4; 7 nucleotides line up with TRBD1. CDR3 length: 15 residues. Germline values: CDR1 SGHDT, CDR2 YYEEEE. J gave up 2 bases and V 4 bases, and 6 bases lay outside the gene matches. In DNA form, the CDR3 reads TGTGCCAGCAGCCAAACAGGGGCGACCAAAAACATTCAGTACTTC. It encodes CASSQTGATKNIQYF.

This clone was detected a few times. V and J are TRBV5-5 and TRBJ1-2; D is possibly TRBD1 (5 bases). The germline CDR1 and CDR2 sequences are SGHKS and YYEKEE (reference sequence). The CDR3 covers 13 residues. V gave up 0 bases and J gave up 8 bases, with 11 bases separating them. The CDR3 coding sequence is TGTGCCAGCAGCTTGGGAGGGGAGCGGGGCTACACCTTC. Translated, it gives CASSLGGERGYTF.

This clone has more than one count but fewer than ten. The chain is built from TRBV4-1 and TRBJ1-2, with a possible D match to TRBD1 (6 bases). CDR3 length equals 19 residues. The V end lost 0 bases, the J end lost 4 bases, and 24 bases lay between the germline ends. Per germline, CDR1 MGHRA and CDR2 YSYEKL. The CDR3 DNA reads as TGCGCCAGCAGCCAAGAGAGTTCCAGTCGGGGGACACCAGCCTATGGCTACACCTTC. Its translation: CASSQESSSRGTPAYGYTF.

This clone was seen only a few times. The chain employs TRBV7-6 and TRBJ2-1; D is unresolved. The CDR3 loop spans 12 amino acids. Between the trimmed V and J ends, which lost 1 base and 5 bases, there was a span of 3 bases. Germline assignment: CDR1 SGHVS and CDR2 FNYEAQ. CDR3 protein: CASSLDDNEQFF. For the CDR3, the DNA is TGTGCCAGCAGCTTAGACGACAATGAGCAGTTCTTC.